This T cell receptor (beta chain) is drawn from a study of blood T cell repertoires in COVID-19. V dropped 4 bases and J dropped 3; count of bases not matched to a gene: 7. The length of the CDR3 is 15 residues. Germline V CDR1 and CDR2: SGHRS, YFSETQ. Method: immunoSEQ multiplex PCR; TCRdb's copy keeps in-frame clones and lacks some. This table has 30,000 to 40,000 clones, 70% to 90% appearing once. The TCR comes from a human donor in a cohort sampled during active COVID-19. The sample was peripheral blood. V and J are TRBV5-1 and TRBJ1-1; 9 nucleotides line up with TRBD1. CDR3 DNA sequence: TGCGCCAGCAGCGTGACAGGGGGGAGGTACACTGAAGCTTTCTTT. It encodes CASSVTGGRYTEAFF.